Listed below are T cell receptor beta chains from one sample, sequenced in a study of blood T cell repertoires in COVID-19. Profiled with immunoSEQ multiplex PCR; TCRdb holds only in-frame clones, not every one. The data contain about 25,000 clones, roughly 84% of them singletons. Sequencing used peripheral blood. All receptors derive from a man in his fifties or sixties with active COVID-19. CDR3s include the opening cysteine and the closing phenylalanine or tryptophan. The D gene is left open where the match is weak.

V gene	J gene	D gene	CDR3 DNA	CDR3 protein
TRBV3-1/TRBV3-2	TRBJ1-1	TRBD1	TGTGCCAGCAGCCAGGGACAGGGTCCTCTAACGAACACTGAAGCTTTCTTT	CASSQGQGPLTNTEAFF
TRBV5-6	TRBJ1-1	NA	TGTGCCAGCAGTGCCCACCACATGAACACTGAAGCTTTCTTT	CASSAHHMNTEAFF
TRBV6-5	TRBJ2-1	NA	TGTGCCAGCACCGCTAACCGGCTGGGGGCGGGTGAGCAGTTCTTC	CASTANRLGAGEQFF
TRBV7-9	TRBJ2-4	NA	TGTGCCAGCAGCGCATACCGGACAGAAAACATTCAGTACTTC	CASSAYRTENIQYF
TRBV19	TRBJ1-1	NA	TGTGCCAGTAGTGTTGAACAAATGAACACTGAAGCTTTCTTT	CASSVEQMNTEAFF
TRBV2	TRBJ1-4	TRBD1	TGTGCCACCTCGGGACAGGGAAATGAAAAACTGTTTTTT	CATSGQGNEKLFF
TRBV27	TRBJ1-1	TRBD1	TGTGCCAGCAGTTACGACAGGGGGAACACTGAAGCTTTCTTT	CASSYDRGNTEAFF
TRBV5-4	TRBJ2-7	NA	TGTGCCAGCAGCTTGGTTGGCGGATTGGGCGAGCAGTACTTC	CASSLVGGLGEQYF
TRBV6-5	TRBJ1-6	NA	TGTGCCAGCAGTAGGGGAGGGCGGAATTCACCCCTCCACTTT	CASSRGGRNSPLHF
TRBV5-1	TRBJ2-1	TRBD1	TGCGCCAGCAGCGGGGGGACAGGCGGAACTTACAATGAGCAGTTCTTC	CASSGGTGGTYNEQFF
TRBV5-4	TRBJ1-1	NA	TGTGCCAGCAGCGGAAACAGGGTAGATGGCACTGAAGCTTTCTTT	CASSGNRVDGTEAFF
TRBV30	TRBJ2-1	NA	TGTGCCTGGAGTGTAGGGACTTACAATGAGCAGTTCTTC	CAWSVGTYNEQFF
TRBV4-1	TRBJ1-1	TRBD1	TGCGCCAGCAGCCACCGGACAGGAGAGAACACTGAAGCTTTCTTT	CASSHRTGENTEAFF
TRBV30	TRBJ1-1	NA	TGTGCCTGGAGTATAGTCACTGAAGCTTTCTTT	CAWSIVTEAFF
TRBV5-1	TRBJ1-2	TRBD1	TGCGCCAGCAGAGGGGGACAGGGCTCTGGTGGCTACACCTTC	CASRGGQGSGGYTF
TRBV27	TRBJ1-4	TRBD1	TGTGCCAGCGGTAGACAGGGACACTCTAATGAAAAACTGTTTTTT	CASGRQGHSNEKLFF
TRBV4-1	TRBJ2-7	NA	TGCGCCAGCAGCCAAGGCAGGGGGGCCGCCTACGAGCAGTACTTC	CASSQGRGAAYEQYF
TRBV7-6	TRBJ1-4	NA	TGTGCCAGCAGCTTAGTCAGCAGCGTTGCAACTAATGAAAAACTGTTTTTT	CASSLVSSVATNEKLFF
TRBV18	TRBJ1-4	NA	TGTGCCAGCTCACCAGAAGGGATCGGTCAGGGAACTAATGAAAAACTGTTTTTT	CASSPEGIGQGTNEKLFF
TRBV18	TRBJ2-1	TRBD2	TGTGCCAGCTCACCCCTCGGGACTAGCGGGAATGAGCAGTTCTTC	CASSPLGTSGNEQFF